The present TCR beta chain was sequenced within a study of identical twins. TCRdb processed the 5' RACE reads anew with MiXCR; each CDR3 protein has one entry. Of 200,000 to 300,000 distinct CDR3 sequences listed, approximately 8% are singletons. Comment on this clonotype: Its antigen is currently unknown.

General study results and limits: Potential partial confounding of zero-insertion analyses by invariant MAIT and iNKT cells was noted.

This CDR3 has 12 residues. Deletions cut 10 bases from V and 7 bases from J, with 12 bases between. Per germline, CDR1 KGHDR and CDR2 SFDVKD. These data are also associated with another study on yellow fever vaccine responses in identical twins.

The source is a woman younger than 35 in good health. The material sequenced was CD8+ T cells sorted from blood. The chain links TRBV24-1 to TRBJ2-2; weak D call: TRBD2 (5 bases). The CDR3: CATTIGDGELFF. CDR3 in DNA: TGTGCCACGACTATTGGCGACGGGGAGCTGTTTTTT.